This passage covers 27 T cell receptor beta chains from one sample sequenced in a study of OX40 agonist ivuxolimab in advanced cancers. Sequencing used immunoSEQ multiplex PCR; TCRdb keeps in-frame clones, though not all of them. The table includes fewer than 130,000 clones, 89% detected once. Material: CD4+ or CD8+ T cells sorted from blood, obtained in a trial of the OX40 agonist ivuxolimab. The receptor source for this set is an adult with an advanced solid tumor such as melanoma, head and neck, liver or kidney cancer.

The rearrangement uses TRBV7-9 and TRBJ1-5, with TRBD1 identical over 8 bases. V gave up 8 bases and J gave up 6 bases; unmatched junction bases: 12. CDR1 and CDR2 from the germline V gene are SEHNR and FQNEAQ (reference sequence). The length of the CDR3 is 15 residues. The CDR3 loop reads CASSPSTGVGQPQHF. Written as DNA, the CDR3 is TGTGCCAGCTCCCCCTCGACAGGGGTAGGTCAGCCCCAGCATTTT.

The chain carries TRBV7-6 and TRBJ1-2; 8 nucleotides line up with TRBD1. The germline V gene encodes CDR1 SGHVS and CDR2 FNYEAQ. The CDR3 runs to 15 residues. V was pared by 4 bases and J by 8 bases, with 12 bases of the junction left unmatched. The CDR3 region is CASSSGPWTGSGYTF. CDR3 coding DNA: TGTGCCAGCAGCTCCGGCCCATGGACAGGGAGCGGCTACACCTTC. Combining the CDR3 with reference TRBV7-6 and TRBJ1-2 gives the whole variable domain GAGVSQSPRYKVTKRGQDVALRCDPISGHVSLYWYRQALGQGPEFLTYFNYEAQQDKSGLPNDRFSAERPEGSISTLTIQRTEQRDSAMYRCASSSGPWTGSGYTFGSGTRLTVV.

This chain uses TRBV4-3 with TRBJ1-2, with TRBD1 matching over 8 bases. The length of the CDR3 is 17 residues. The V gene end was trimmed by 0 bases and the J gene end by 4 bases; junction bases not matched to a gene: 10. Germline V gives CDR1 LGHNA, CDR2 YSLEER. DNA for the CDR3: TGCGCCAGCAGCCAAGAAGGCGGGCAGGGGGCAAGCTATGGCTACACCTTC. Translated, it gives CASSQEGGQGASYGYTF.

The chain is built from TRBV6-5 and TRBJ2-7; 8 positions agree with TRBD1. Trimming took 0 bases from V and 3 from J; bases not matched to a gene: 7. The germline V gene encodes CDR1 MNHEY and CDR2 SVGAGI. This CDR3 region has 16 residues. The CDR3 region is CASSYSDRGSVYEQYF. The CDR3 coding sequence is TGTGCCAGCAGTTACTCTGACAGGGGATCAGTCTACGAGCAGTACTTC.

Turning to this clone: This sample also contains other DNA sequences that code for the same CDR3. The chain employs TRBV9 and TRBJ1-1; no definite D call. CDR3 length equals 13 residues. V was cut by 0 bases and J by 1 base, with 4 bases left in between. Germline lookup yields CDR1 SGDLS and CDR2 YYNGEE. CDR3 nucleotide sequence: TGTGCCAGCAGCGTAGCAGGGAACACTGAAGCTTTCTTT. It codes for CASSVAGNTEAFF.

The chain couples TRBV25-1 to TRBJ2-7; unclear D gene. V shed 0 bases and J shed 3 bases, with 3 bases lying between them. Germline V gene sequence: CDR1 MGHDK, CDR2 SYGVNS. The CDR3 has 12 amino acids. CDR3 protein: CASSEYLYEQYF. The CDR3 region has the DNA TGTGCCAGCAGTGAATATCTCTACGAGCAGTACTTC.

The chain couples TRBV9 to TRBJ1-2; 8 nucleotides match TRBD1. Germline CDR1 and CDR2: SGDLS and YYNGEE. The CDR3 runs to 13 residues. V shed 5 bases and J 9 bases; nucleotides not matched to a gene: 9. The CDR3 DNA follows: TGTGCCAGCAGTGCCGGGACAGGTGAAAGCTACACCTTC. Translated, it gives CASSAGTGESYTF.

V gene TRBV9 combines with J gene TRBJ2-5; a possible D gene is TRBD2 (6 bases). Germline V lookup: CDR1 SGDLS, CDR2 YYNGEE. Trimming removed 0 bases from V and 0 bases from J, with 9 bases in between. This CDR3 region has 15 residues. This chain's CDR3 is CASSVGAGYQETQYF. CDR3 nucleotides: TGTGCCAGCAGCGTAGGGGCGGGATACCAAGAGACCCAGTACTTC.

This rearrangement joins TRBV4-3 to TRBJ2-2, with D maybe TRBD1 (6 bases). Between the trimmed V and J ends, which lost 0 bases and 4 bases, there was a span of 9 bases. Germline CDR1 is LGHNA and CDR2 is YSLEER. The CDR3 totals 15 residues. The CDR3 loop is CASSQDHRATGELFF. The CDR3 DNA is TGCGCCAGCAGCCAAGATCACAGGGCCACCGGGGAGCTGTTTTTT.

The chain recombines TRBV27 with TRBJ2-7; 8 bases agree with TRBD1. The CDR3 contains 15 residues. J was trimmed by 1 base and V by 6 bases; bases with no gene match: 8. Germline CDR1 reads MNHEY; CDR2 reads SMNVEV (reference sequence). The CDR3, as DNA: TGTGCCAGCAGGGTAGACAGGGGTTATTCCTACGAGCAGTACTTC. This gives the protein CASRVDRGYSYEQYF.

The chain combines TRBV28 with TRBJ1-5, with 8 bases identical to TRBD1. Germline V gives CDR1 MDHEN, CDR2 SYDVKM. This CDR3 region has 14 residues. V trimming: 9 bases; J trimming: 7 bases; junction bases outside the gene matches: 11. In nucleotides, the CDR3 is TGTGCCAGTCTCCCGGGACAGGTGTTCCAGCCCCAGCATTTT. This sequence encodes CASLPGQVFQPQHF.

This clone came up once. This chain links TRBV5-1 with TRBJ1-4, with D uncertain. CDR1 and CDR2 (germline): SGHRS, YFSETQ. There are 14 residues in the CDR3. V lost 5 bases and J 0 bases, leaving 8 bases between the germline ends. DNA of the CDR3: TGCGCCAGCAGGGTAGCCCCAACTAATGAAAAACTGTTTTTT. This codes for CASRVAPTNEKLFF.

The V gene is TRBV28, the J gene TRBJ2-1; maybe TRBD2 (5 bases). V was shortened by 7 bases and J by 3 bases, with 7 bases between the two germline ends. Germline V gene lookup returns CDR1 MDHEN and CDR2 SYDVKM. The CDR3 runs to 12 residues. CDR3 sequence (DNA): TGTGCCAGCACTACTAGCTACAATGAGCAGTTCTTC. This sequence encodes CASTTSYNEQFF.

The chain combines TRBV5-5 with TRBJ2-7; D gene ambiguous. Trimming stripped 0 bases from V and 4 bases from J, with 11 bases between. Germline V lookup: CDR1 SGHKS, CDR2 YYEKEE (reference sequence). The CDR3 totals 14 residues. The CDR3 DNA reads as TGTGCCAGCAGCTTGGAATCGACCGGTTACGAGCAGTACTTC. This codes for CASSLESTGYEQYF.

V usage is TRBV5-1 and J usage is TRBJ2-7, with D perhaps given as TRBD1 or TRBD2 (5 bases each). Trimming left V 7 bases short and J 5 bases short, with 22 bases between. CDR3 length equals 15 residues. CDR1 and CDR2 (germline): SGHRS, YFSETQ. As DNA, the CDR3 is TGCGCCAGCGCCCCCCGCCGGGCTCTGGGGGACGAGCAGTACTTC. Translating it yields CASAPRRALGDEQYF.

The rearrangement uses TRBV5-1 and TRBJ2-1; D might be TRBD2 (5 bases). The CDR3 spans 15 residues. V shed 5 bases and J shed 7 bases, with 19 bases lying between them. In germline, CDR1 is SGHRS, CDR2 YFSETQ. This chain's CDR3 is CASRPFSGIFNEQFF. The CDR3 nucleotides read TGCGCCAGCAGGCCTTTTTCGGGGATTTTTAATGAGCAGTTCTTC.

The chain joins TRBV15 to TRBJ1-1; D unclear. V was pared by 2 bases and J by 1 base, with 11 bases between. The CDR3 has 15 amino acids. CDR1 and CDR2 (germline): LNHNV, YYDKDF (reference sequence). DNA of the CDR3: TGTGCCACCAGCAGACCCGTCCGTAGGAACACTGAAGCTTTCTTT. Protein sequence: CATSRPVRRNTEAFF.

The rearrangement uses TRBV2 and TRBJ1-3; D gene uncertain. The CDR3 extends over 15 amino acids. The ends were cut back, 5 bases at V and 0 bases at J, with 11 bases in the middle. Germline lookup yields CDR1 SNHLY and CDR2 FYNNEI. CDR3 coding DNA: TGTGCCAGCAGTTATGACGCAAGCTCTGGAAACACCATATATTTT. It encodes CASSYDASSGNTIYF.

This chain uses TRBV9 with TRBJ1-1; D unclear. The CDR3 length is 13 residues. The germline V gene has CDR1 SGDLS and CDR2 YYNGEE. V shed 0 bases and J shed 4 bases, with 7 bases lying between them. CDR3 in DNA: TGTGCCAGCAGCGTAGTTCTTGGCACTGAAGCTTTCTTT. Translated: CASSVVLGTEAFF.

The J gene is TRBJ1-3, the V gene TRBV19; tentatively, D is TRBD1 (5 bases). CDR1 is LNHDA, CDR2 SQIVND, per germline (reference sequence). The CDR3 is made up of 19 amino acids. Trimming cost V 4 bases and J 0 bases, with 22 bases left between them. CDR3 nucleotides: TGTGCCAGTAGTACCTCCTACGGGACGGAGTCGCACTCTGGAAACACCATATATTTT. It specifies CASSTSYGTESHSGNTIYF.

The chain combines TRBV5-6 with TRBJ1-1; TRBD1 matches at 9 bases. V lost 3 bases to trimming and J lost 4 bases; unmatched junction nucleotides: 7. Per germline, CDR1 SGHDT and CDR2 YYEEEE. The CDR3 runs to 15 residues. The chain's CDR3 is CASSSLQGARTEAFF. The CDR3 bases are TGTGCCAGCAGCTCACTACAGGGGGCTCGCACTGAAGCTTTCTTT. Looking up the rest from reference TRBV5-6 and TRBJ1-1 gives the full variable domain: DAGVTQSPTHLIKTRGQQVTLRCSPKSGHDTVSWYQQALGQGPQFIFQYYEEEERQRGNFPDRFSGHQFPNYSSELNVNALLLGDSALYLCASSSLQGARTEAFFGQGTRLTVV.

The chain employs TRBV7-6 and TRBJ2-1, with 10 bases identical to TRBD1. The germline V gene has CDR1 SGHVS and CDR2 FNYEAQ. This CDR3 has 15 residues. Trimming at V came to 4 bases and at J to 2 bases, leaving 2 bases not matched to a gene. The CDR3 DNA reads TGTGCCAGCAGCTCCGGACAGGGGGCCTACAATGAGCAGTTCTTC. Protein product: CASSSGQGAYNEQFF. Full variable domain (outside the CDR3, taken from reference TRBV7-6 and TRBJ2-1): GAGVSQSPRYKVTKRGQDVALRCDPISGHVSLYWYRQALGQGPEFLTYFNYEAQQDKSGLPNDRFSAERPEGSISTLTIQRTEQRDSAMYRCASSSGQGAYNEQFFGPGTRLTVL.

The chain couples TRBV7-6 to TRBJ2-1; TRBD2 aligns across 7 bases. J was trimmed by 6 bases and V by 0 bases; bases with no gene match: 5. Germline CDR1 and CDR2: SGHVS and FNYEAQ. The CDR3 runs to 15 residues. The CDR3 DNA sequence: TGTGCCAGCAGCTTAGCGAGGCGGGAGTCCAATGAGCAGTTCTTC. This codes for CASSLARRESNEQFF.

The J gene is TRBJ1-5, the V gene TRBV5-8; 9 nucleotides align to TRBD1. Germline trimming cut 4 bases from V and 5 bases from J; bases unmatched to any gene: 4. CDR3 length: 14 residues. Germline V gene lookup returns CDR1 SGHTS and CDR2 YDEGEE. CDR3 amino acids: CASSIRQGDQPQHF. The CDR3, as DNA: TGTGCCAGCAGCATTCGACAGGGGGATCAGCCCCAGCATTTT.

The CDR3 region is CASMLTSGVPGELFF. CDR3 DNA: TGTGCCAGCATGTTGACTAGCGGGGTGCCCGGGGAGCTGTTTTTT. V usage is TRBV27 and J usage is TRBJ2-2, with TRBD2 matching 11 bases. The CDR3 is 15 residues long. The germline V gene has CDR1 MNHEY and CDR2 SMNVEV (reference sequence). Trimming removed 7 bases from V and 6 bases from J; junction bases left unmatched: 7.

This clone has only a few counts. The chain couples TRBV11-1 to TRBJ2-5, with D possibly called TRBD1 or TRBD2 (5 bases each). Trimming shortened V by 5 bases and J by 5 bases, and 12 bases separated the two germline ends. Germline loops: CDR1 SGHAT, CDR2 FQDESV (reference sequence). The CDR3 consists of 13 residues. The CDR3 protein is CASSTGTGETQYF. DNA for the CDR3: TGTGCCAGCAGCACGGGGACGGGGGAGACCCAGTACTTC.

This chain joins TRBV30 and TRBJ2-1, with 9 bases identical to TRBD2. V lost 0 bases and J lost 10; bases outside the gene matches: 16. The CDR3 totals 17 residues. The germline gives CDR1 GTSNPN, CDR2 SVGIG (reference sequence). CDR3 nucleotide sequence: TGTGCCTGGAGTGTACAAGGGTGGCCTAGCGGGGCTCGGGAGCAGTTCTTC. It is translated as CAWSVQGWPSGAREQFF.